One and the same sample provided the 2 T cell receptor beta chains below, sequenced in a study of blood T cell repertoires in COVID-19. Here immunoSEQ multiplex PCR was the method, and the copy in TCRdb shows in-frame clones only, minus some. Here the sample spans 100,000 to 150,000 clones, over 75% being singletons. The sample consisted of peripheral blood. The source of these receptors is a man aged 70 or older with active or convalescent COVID-19.

This clone was recorded only once. J is TRBJ1-1 and V is TRBV27, with 7 bases lining up with TRBD1. Germline assignment: CDR1 MNHEY and CDR2 SMNVEV (reference sequence). V was pared by 10 bases and J by 10 bases, with 12 bases of the junction left unmatched. This CDR3 comprises 12 residues. As DNA, the CDR3 is TGTGCCACCTCCTCCCTTGACAGGGCAGCTTTCTTT. Translation gives CATSSLDRAAFF.

This chain connects TRBV3-1 (or the pseudogene TRBV3-2) to TRBJ1-2; D not certain. The CDR3 is made up of 14 amino acids. Germline loops: CDR1 LGHDT, CDR2 YNNKEL (reference sequence). V was clipped by 0 bases and J by 8 bases, with 13 bases between them. The CDR3 loop is CASSQDFQLTGYTF. The CDR3 DNA reads as TGTGCCAGCAGCCAAGATTTTCAGTTAACCGGCTACACCTTC.